A single sample gave rise to the 29 T cell receptor beta chains below, sequenced in a study of CD8+ T cells in alopecia areata. A panel of CD4, CD8alpha, NKG2D, NKG2ACE and other markers served to sort pooled cutaneous lymph node cells. TCR sequencing used cDNA made by reverse transcription of extracted RNA. Libraries were prepared by immunoSEQ multiplex PCR; TCRdb keeps only in-frame clonotypes and omits some of them. The specimen has 270,000 or so clones, none found just once. The source material was CD4+ T cells sorted from a lymph node. Source of these receptors: a C3H/HeJ mouse with alopecia areata. The mouse strain carries the MHC haplotype H2-k.

This clone was detected only a few times. Genes here carry mouse names. The read terminates 3 residues before the CDR3 end, so the remaining end is supplied by the germline J gene. The same CDR3 arises from other DNA sequences in this sample as well. The chain uses TRBV5 and TRBJ1-6; 7 bases map to TRBD1. TRBJ1-6 is filed as an ORF, its function uncertain. Trimming at V came to 4 bases and at J to 3 bases, leaving 3 bases not matched to a gene. Germline values: CDR1 LGHNA, CDR2 YNLKQL (reference sequence). CDR3 length: 15 amino acids. CDR3 residues: CASSPQGVYNSPLYF. Partial CDR3 DNA: TGTGCCAGCAGCCCCCAGGGGGTCTATAATTCGCCC.

There are a few counts of this clone. The listed genes are named as in mouse. This specimen includes other DNA sequences encoding the same CDR3. This CDR3 is CASSPGQGQDTQYF. CDR3 DNA (partial): TGTGCCAGCAGCCCCGGACAGGGGCAAGAC. V gene TRBV5 combines with J gene TRBJ2-5; 9 bases are a match to TRBD1. The missing CDR3 end, 4 residues past where the read stops, is filled in from the germline J gene. The J segment lost 3 bases and the V segment lost 4 bases, leaving 2 bases of the junction unmatched. The CDR3 is made up of 14 amino acids. Germline lookup yields CDR1 LGHNA and CDR2 YNLKQL (reference sequence).

In this sample, this clone turned up a few times. Gene names refer to mouse genes. The read finishes 4 residues shy of the CDR3 end, and the germline J gene is used to complete it. The chain recombines TRBV5 with TRBJ1-2, with D hard to call. V dropped 0 bases and J dropped 3 bases, with 8 bases sitting between them. This CDR3 comprises 14 residues. CDR1 and CDR2 (germline): LGHNA, YNLKQL (reference sequence). The CDR3 bases that were read are TGTGCCAGCAGCCAAGATCACAGCTACTCC. Protein sequence: CASSQDHSYS. The full-length CDR3 reads as CASSQDHSYSDYTF.

With regard to this clone: Any gene name here is a mouse gene name. With the read ending 4 residues before the CDR3 end, the germline J gene is used to fill in that end. This same CDR3 is encoded by further DNA sequences in the sample. The chain is built from TRBV13-1 and TRBJ2-1, with TRBD2 matching 12 bases. V gave up 5 bases and J gave up 1 base; unmatched junction bases: 4. Germline V gives CDR1 NSHNY, CDR2 SYGAGN. This CDR3 contains 16 residues. The CDR3: CASSGDWGENYAEQFF. CDR3 bases read: TGTGCCAGCAGCGGGGACTGGGGGGAGAACTATGCT.

Details on this clone: Gene labels here are mouse ones. The CDR3 end falls 4 residues outside the read, so it is completed with the germline J gene. J is TRBJ2-7 and V is TRBV5; 11 bases align to TRBD2. From germline, CDR1 is LGHNA and CDR2 YNLKQL (reference sequence). This CDR3 comprises 14 residues. CDR3 DNA, as far as it was read: TGTGCCAGCAGCGCACTGGGGGGGCGCGAT. Residues: CASSALGGRD. Given in full, the CDR3 is CASSALGGRDEQYF.

This clone has just a few counts. Mouse gene names apply. Read sequence stops 4 residues before the CDR3 end, and the germline J gene provides the missing end. V is TRBV5 and J is TRBJ2-3; 10 nucleotides agree with TRBD1. Germline V gives CDR1 LGHNA, CDR2 YNLKQL (reference sequence). With V trimmed by 1 base and J by 3 bases, 1 base remained unmatched. The CDR3 is 15 amino acids. The CDR3: CASSQAGQGAETLYF. The sequenced CDR3 bases are TGTGCCAGCAGCCAAGCGGGACAGGGGGCAGAA.

The table lists this clone with a few counts. Gene names follow the mouse nomenclature. CDR3 protein: CAWSPPGGRAEQFF. Incomplete CDR3 DNA: TGTGCCTGGAGTCCGCCTGGGGGGCGTGCT. The chain employs TRBV31 and TRBJ2-1, with 8 bases aligning to TRBD2. The CDR3 end falls 4 residues outside the read, so it is completed with the germline J gene. Germline V gene sequence: CDR1 GKSSPN, CDR2 SITVG. V lost 1 base, J lost 6 bases, and 5 bases stayed unmatched. The length of the CDR3 is 14 residues.

As concerns this clone: Gene names follow the mouse nomenclature. The read stops 4 residues short of the end of the CDR3; the missing end is completed from the germline J gene. Distinct nucleotide sequences in the sample also encode this CDR3. The J gene is TRBJ1-2, the V gene TRBV31; D is unresolved. Germline lookup yields CDR1 GKSSPN and CDR2 SITVG. V lost 1 base and J 2 bases, leaving 5 bases between the germline ends. The CDR3 is 12 residues long. The part of the CDR3 DNA that was read is TGTGCCTGGAGTCGCCAGAACTCC. Translation: CAWSRQNS. The entire CDR3 protein is CAWSRQNSDYTF. Full variable domain (missing parts from reference TRBV31 and TRBJ1-2): AQTIHQWPVAEIKAVGSPLSLGCTIKGKSSPNLYWYWQATGGTLQQLFYSITVGQVESVVQLNLSASRPKDDQFILSTEKLLLSHSGFYLCAWSRQNSDYTFGSGTRLLVI.

Points on this clone: Mouse germline and gene names are used. CDR3 DNA (partial): TGTGCCAGCAGCCATACAGGGGGCGAAGAC. Its protein is CASSHTGGED. The CDR3, in full, reads CASSHTGGEDTQYF. The rearrangement uses TRBV13-3 and TRBJ2-5; TRBD1 aligns across 9 bases. The CDR3 extends 4 residues past the end of the read, so its final part is completed from the germline J gene. Looked up from germline, CDR1 is NNHDY and CDR2 is SYVADS. The CDR3 runs to 14 residues.

This clone was seen at least ten times. Each gene name is a mouse one. The sequence runs out 4 residues before the end of the CDR3; the remainder is reconstructed from the germline J gene. The chain combines TRBV17 with TRBJ2-2; 7 bases fit TRBD1. Trimming at V came to 6 bases and at J to 2 bases, leaving 0 bases not matched to a gene. The CDR3 is 13 amino acids. Germline values: CDR1 MNHDT, CDR2 YYDKIL. CDR3: CASRQGNTGQLYF. CDR3 DNA (partial): TGTGCTAGCAGACAGGGGAACACCGGG.

This clone showed up just a few times. These gene names are mouse names. The observed sequence ends 4 residues before the CDR3 terminus, with the missing tail filled in from the germline J gene. The chain couples TRBV5 to TRBJ2-3; unclear D gene. Between the trimmed V and J ends, which lost 0 bases and 0 bases, there was a span of 7 bases. Germline CDR1 LGHNA, CDR2 YNLKQL (reference sequence). This CDR3 has 15 residues. CDR3 loop: CASSQDIPSAETLYF. CDR3 bases read: TGTGCCAGCAGCCAAGACATACCTAGTGCAGAA.

The sample holds a few counts of this clone. The genes and germline here are from mouse. The read terminates 4 residues ahead of where the CDR3 ends, so the germline J gene completes it. V gene TRBV1 combines with J gene TRBJ2-1; the D gene is possibly TRBD2 (6 bases). Germline V gene lookup returns CDR1 NSQYPW and CDR2 LRSPGD (reference sequence). Deletions cut 4 bases from V and 0 bases from J, with 10 bases between. There are 15 residues in the CDR3. CDR3 in amino acids: CTCSDRDFNYAEQFF. The CDR3 DNA, read in part, is TGCACCTGCAGTGACCGGGACTTTAACTATGCT. Full variable domain (rest looked up from reference TRBV1 and TRBJ2-1): VTLLEQNPRWRLVPRGQAVNLRCILKNSQYPWMSWYQQDLQKQLQWLFTLRSPGDKEVKSLPGADYLATRVTDTELRLQVANMSQGRTLYCTCSDRDFNYAEQFFGPGTRLTVL.

As concerns this clone: Genes and germline come from the mouse. The CDR3 end falls 4 residues outside the read, so it is completed with the germline J gene. The chain has TRBV17 and TRBJ1-2; TRBD1 agrees at 10 bases. With V trimmed by 9 bases and J by 2 bases, 0 bases remained unmatched. Germline CDR1 reads MNHDT; CDR2 reads YYDKIL. The CDR3 has 12 amino acids. The CDR3 protein is CARGQGNSDYTF. The covered CDR3 bases are TGTGCTAGGGGACAGGGGAACTCC.

Regarding this clone: Mouse gene names apply. The CDR3 end lies 4 residues beyond the end of the read and is filled in from the germline J gene. The rearrangement joins TRBV31 to TRBJ2-2, with 7 bases fitting TRBD1. CDR1 is GKSSPN and CDR2 is SITVG in the germline V gene. The CDR3 extends over 15 amino acids. The V gene end was trimmed by 1 base and the J gene end by 2 bases; junction bases not matched to a gene: 4. CDR3 DNA (partial): TGTGCCTGGAGTCCTACAGGGGCCAACACCGGG. Its translation is CAWSPTGANTG. In full, the CDR3 reads CAWSPTGANTGQLYF.

In regard to this clone: Genes and germline are mouse. The observed sequence ends 4 residues before the CDR3 terminus, with the missing tail filled in from the germline J gene. This chain uses TRBV13-1 with TRBJ2-7, with TRBD1 matching 9 bases. This CDR3 is 14 amino acids long. Germline lookup yields CDR1 NSHNY and CDR2 SYGAGN. V shed 1 base and J 3 bases; nucleotides not matched to a gene: 2. Incomplete CDR3 DNA: TGTGCCAGCAGTGATTTGGACAGGGGCTAT. Protein sequence: CASSDLDRGY. The whole CDR3 reads CASSDLDRGYEQYF.

Notes on this clone: Gene labels here are mouse ones. The read gets to within 4 residues of the CDR3 end, and the germline J gene fills in the rest. The chain joins TRBV13-1 to TRBJ2-1, with TRBD2 matching 9 bases. Germline CDR1 reads NSHNY; CDR2 reads SYGAGN. This CDR3 spans 15 amino acids. V lost 5 bases, J lost 4 bases, and 7 bases stayed unmatched. CDR3 in amino acids: CASRETLGGYAEQFF. CDR3 DNA (partial): TGTGCCAGCAGGGAGACACTGGGGGGTTATGCT.

There are a few counts of this clone. Gene names are mouse gene names. The read terminates 4 residues ahead of where the CDR3 ends, so the germline J gene completes it. The V call is TRBV1, the J call TRBJ2-5, with 9 bases lining up with TRBD2. J gave up 0 bases and V 4 bases, and 2 bases lay outside the gene matches. The CDR3 loop spans 15 amino acids. Germline V gene sequence: CDR1 NSQYPW, CDR2 LRSPGD (reference sequence). CDR3 bases read: TGCACCTGCAGTGAGACTGGGGGTAACCAAGAC. Translated: CTCSETGGNQD. The CDR3, in full, reads CTCSETGGNQDTQYF.

Concerning this clone: Mouse gene names and germline throughout. Coverage ceases 4 residues before the CDR3 finishes, and the germline J gene fills in the end. The chain links TRBV29 to TRBJ2-3, with 7 bases identical to TRBD1. The CDR3 contains 15 residues. In germline, CDR1 is MSHET, CDR2 SYDVDS. The V segment lost 5 bases and the J segment 0 bases; nucleotides outside the gene matches: 5. Partial CDR3 DNA: TGTGCTAGCAGTCCCTCGACAGGGAGTGCAGAA. This sequence encodes CASSPSTGSAE. The whole CDR3 sequence reads CASSPSTGSAETLYF.

As regards this clone: The genes are named according to mouse. The read is 4 residues too short to cover the CDR3 end, so that end is filled in from the germline J gene. The same CDR3 arises from other DNA sequences in this sample as well. The chain links TRBV5 to TRBJ1-1, with 8 bases that match TRBD1. Germline V lookup: CDR1 LGHNA, CDR2 YNLKQL (reference sequence). V gave up 0 bases and J gave up 4 bases; unmatched junction bases: 1. The CDR3 has 14 residues. CDR3 sequence: CASSQDRGRTEVFF. Partial CDR3 DNA: TGTGCCAGCAGCCAAGACAGGGGGCGCACA.

About this clone itself: Germline and genes here are mouse. The read is 4 residues too short to cover the CDR3 end, so that end is filled in from the germline J gene. The rearrangement links TRBV31 to TRBJ1-2, with TRBD1 matching 9 bases. The CDR3 spans 16 residues. The V gene's germline CDR1 is GKSSPN and CDR2 SITVG. Losses at the gene ends were 1 base for V and 0 bases for J; bases not matched to a gene: 6. Partial CDR3 DNA: TGTGCCTGGAGTCCCAGCGGGACAGGGACAAACTCC. It yields the protein CAWSPSGTGTNS. The whole CDR3 protein is CAWSPSGTGTNSDYTF. The full variable domain, with the rest looked up from reference TRBV31 and TRBJ1-2, is AQTIHQWPVAEIKAVGSPLSLGCTIKGKSSPNLYWYWQATGGTLQQLFYSITVGQVESVVQLNLSASRPKDDQFILSTEKLLLSHSGFYLCAWSPSGTGTNSDYTFGSGTRLLVI.

In its sample, this clone was seen a few times. The gene symbols are mouse symbols. The CDR3 end is not reached by the read, which stops 4 residues before it; the germline J gene fills it in. The chain combines TRBV13-2 with TRBJ2-5, with 9 bases matching TRBD2. This CDR3 comprises 14 residues. CDR1 is NNHNN and CDR2 is SYGAGS in the germline V gene (reference sequence). This chain's CDR3 is CASGARLGVDTQYF. Partial CDR3 DNA: TGTGCCAGCGGTGCCCGACTGGGGGTTGAC.

Worth noting for this clone: Gene names refer to mouse genes. The read stops 4 residues short of the end of the CDR3; the missing end is completed from the germline J gene. The chain combines TRBV31 with TRBJ2-7; 7 bases are a match to TRBD1. Germline CDR1 and CDR2: GKSSPN and SITVG. CDR3 length equals 13 residues. CDR3 bases read: TGTGCCTGGAGTCTGGGACAGTCTTAT. This gives the protein CAWSLGQSY. In full, the CDR3 is CAWSLGQSYEQYF.

A remark on this clone: Mouse germline and gene names are used. The read comes to an end 4 residues before the CDR3 does, leaving the germline J gene to fill in the end. Other DNA sequences in the sample encode the same CDR3. The V call is TRBV19, the J call TRBJ2-7, with TRBD1 identical over 8 bases. This CDR3 is built from 13 residues. After removal of 3 bases from V and 3 bases from J, the junction contained 2 bases not matched to a gene. Germline V gene sequence: CDR1 FNHDT, CDR2 SITEND (reference sequence). The CDR3 is CASSNTGGYEQYF. CDR3 DNA (partial): TGTGCCAGCAGTAACACAGGGGGCTAT. The complete variable domain, with remaining parts taken from reference TRBV19 and TRBJ2-7, reads GGIITQTPKFLIGQEGQKLTLKCQQNFNHDTMYWYRQDSGKGLRLIYYSITENDLQKGDLSEGYDASREKKSSFSLTVTSAQKNEMAVFLCASSNTGGYEQYFGPGTRLTVL.

With respect to this clone: Gene names are the mouse ones. The CDR3 end lies 4 residues beyond the end of the read and is filled in from the germline J gene. Other DNA variants within this sample encode the same CDR3. This rearrangement joins TRBV5 to TRBJ2-4, with 12 bases fitting TRBD2. The CDR3 contains 15 residues. Germline-derived CDR1 and CDR2 are LGHNA and YNLKQL (reference sequence). The sequenced part of the CDR3 DNA is TGTGCCAGCAGCCAAGATGACTGGGGGGGCAAC. Translating gives CASSQDDWGGN. The full CDR3 protein is CASSQDDWGGNTLYF.

Comments on this clone: The gene names given are mouse names. The read terminates 4 residues ahead of where the CDR3 ends, so the germline J gene completes it. The gene calls are TRBV14 and TRBJ2-7; D gene ambiguous. Germline assignment: CDR1 SGHDT and CDR2 FRDEAV. The CDR3 contains 13 residues. The V end lost 1 base, the J end lost 2 bases, and 7 bases lay between the germline ends. CDR3 bases read: TGTGCCAGCAGTTTCAGGGTCCCCTAT. This translates into CASSFRVPY. The entire CDR3 reads CASSFRVPYEQYF.

With regard to this clone: Mouse gene names and germline throughout. The same CDR3 is also encoded by other DNA sequences in this sample. This CDR3 is CAWSLNWGANTGQLYF. Partial CDR3 DNA: TGTGCCTGGAGTCTAAACTGGGGGGCAAACACCGGG. The rearrangement uses TRBV31 and TRBJ2-2, with 9 bases identical to TRBD2. The CDR3 extends 4 residues past the end of the read, so its final part is completed from the germline J gene. The length of the CDR3 is 16 residues. Looked up from germline, CDR1 is GKSSPN and CDR2 is SITVG. V lost 0 bases to trimming and J lost 0 bases; unmatched junction nucleotides: 2.

Comment on this clone: Mouse gene names and germline throughout. The read finishes 4 residues shy of the CDR3 end, and the germline J gene is used to complete it. V usage is TRBV13-3 and J usage is TRBJ2-3; D may be TRBD2 (7 bases). The CDR3 covers 14 residues. Trimming cost V 5 bases and J 0 bases, with 10 bases left between them. Germline V gives CDR1 NNHDY, CDR2 SYVADS. The CDR3 bases that were read are TGTGCCAGCAGGGGGGGCGCGAGTGCAGAA. Its protein is CASRGGASAE. The whole CDR3 sequence reads CASRGGASAETLYF.

This clone was detected a few times. All gene names here are mouse names. CDR3 DNA, as far as it was read: TGTGCCAGCAGTAATCCGGGACAGGGGAATTCGCCC. The encoded protein is CASSNPGQGNSP. The CDR3 as a whole reads CASSNPGQGNSPLYF. The V call is TRBV19, the J call TRBJ1-6, with 10 bases that match TRBD1. The CDR3 goes on 3 residues after the read ends, and that part is filled in from the germline J gene. TRBJ1-6 is marked as an open reading frame, function uncertain. This CDR3 is built from 15 residues. CDR1 FNHDT and CDR2 SITEND come from the germline V gene (reference sequence). Trimming removed 3 bases from V and 7 bases from J; junction bases left unmatched: 4.

As for this clone: Gene names and germline match the mouse. The read falls 4 residues short of the CDR3 end, and the missing part is taken from the germline J gene. The V gene is TRBV19, the J gene TRBJ2-2; the D is unclear. The ends were cut back, 5 bases at V and 0 bases at J, with 8 bases in the middle. CDR1 FNHDT and CDR2 SITEND come from the germline V gene (reference sequence). The length of the CDR3 is 14 residues. Incomplete CDR3 DNA: TGTGCCAGCAGCCTACAAGCAAACACCGGG. Amino acids: CASSLQANTG. The whole CDR3 sequence reads CASSLQANTGQLYF.